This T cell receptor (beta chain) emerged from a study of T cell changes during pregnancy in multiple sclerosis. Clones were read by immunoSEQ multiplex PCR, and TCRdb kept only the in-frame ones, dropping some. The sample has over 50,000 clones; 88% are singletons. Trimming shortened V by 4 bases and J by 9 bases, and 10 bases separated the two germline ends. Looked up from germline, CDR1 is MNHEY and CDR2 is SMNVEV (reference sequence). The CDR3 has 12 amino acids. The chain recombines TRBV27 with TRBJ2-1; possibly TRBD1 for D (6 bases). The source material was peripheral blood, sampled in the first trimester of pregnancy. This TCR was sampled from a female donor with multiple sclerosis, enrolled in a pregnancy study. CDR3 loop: CASSWLGGEQFF. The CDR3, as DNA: TGTGCCAGCAGTTGGCTAGGGGGTGAGCAGTTCTTC.